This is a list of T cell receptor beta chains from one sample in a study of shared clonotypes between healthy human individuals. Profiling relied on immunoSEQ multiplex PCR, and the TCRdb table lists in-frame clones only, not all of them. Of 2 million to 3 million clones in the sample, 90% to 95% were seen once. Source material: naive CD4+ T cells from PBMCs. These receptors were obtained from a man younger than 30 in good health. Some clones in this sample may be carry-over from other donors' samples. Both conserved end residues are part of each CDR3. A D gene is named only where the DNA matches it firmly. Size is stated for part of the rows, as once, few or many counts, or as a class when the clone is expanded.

CDR3 protein: CASSVSPGLNRELFF; CDR3 DNA: TGTGCCAGCAGCGTATCACCCGGACTGAACAGGGAGCTGTTTTTT; V gene: TRBV9; J gene: TRBJ2-2; clone size: -; D gene: -
CDR3 protein: CASSGAIQETQYF; CDR3 DNA: TGCGCCAGCAGTGGTGCCATCCAAGAGACCCAGTACTTC; V gene: TRBV10-1; J gene: TRBJ2-5; clone size: -; D gene: -
CDR3 protein: CASSPRGQGAGNTEAFF; CDR3 DNA: TGTGCCAGCTCACCACGGGGACAGGGGGCGGGGAACACTGAAGCTTTCTTT; V gene: TRBV18; J gene: TRBJ1-1; clone size: -; D gene: TRBD1
CDR3 protein: CASSLAGPPGELFF; CDR3 DNA: TGTGCCAGCAGCTTAGCAGGGCCGCCCGGGGAGCTGTTTTTT; V gene: TRBV7-2; J gene: TRBJ2-2; clone size: -; D gene: -
CDR3 protein: CASSRQGNQPQHF; CDR3 DNA: TGTGCCAGTAGTAGACAGGGGAATCAGCCCCAGCATTTT; V gene: TRBV19; J gene: TRBJ1-5; clone size: -; D gene: TRBD1
CDR3 protein: CASSKTTGGYNEQFF; CDR3 DNA: TGTGCCAGCAGCAAAACCACAGGGGGCTACAATGAGCAGTTCTTC; V gene: TRBV21-1; J gene: TRBJ2-1; clone size: -; D gene: -
CDR3 protein: CASSRSPLADNEQFF; CDR3 DNA: TGTGCCAGCAGCCGTTCCCCCCTAGCGGACAATGAGCAGTTCTTC; V gene: TRBV14; J gene: TRBJ2-1; clone size: -; D gene: TRBD2
CDR3 protein: CASSLGQAQETQYF; CDR3 DNA: TGTGCCAGCAGCTTAGGACAGGCGCAAGAGACCCAGTACTTC; V gene: TRBV7-7; J gene: TRBJ2-5; clone size: once; D gene: -
CDR3 protein: CASSSGTHYGYTF; CDR3 DNA: TGTGCCAGCAGTTCCGGGACCCACTATGGCTACACCTTC; V gene: TRBV6-1; J gene: TRBJ1-2; clone size: once; D gene: -
CDR3 protein: CASKPGQGDEQYF; CDR3 DNA: TGCGCCAGCAAACCGGGACAGGGCGACGAGCAGTACTTC; V gene: TRBV5-1; J gene: TRBJ2-7; clone size: -; D gene: TRBD1
CDR3 protein: CASSRTGQGSEKLFF; CDR3 DNA: TGTGCCAGCAGTCGAACGGGACAGGGGTCTGAAAAACTGTTTTTT; V gene: TRBV28; J gene: TRBJ1-4; clone size: once; D gene: TRBD1
CDR3 protein: CASSLLAGGPGDTQYF; CDR3 DNA: TGTGCCAGCAGCCTCCTAGCGGGAGGGCCGGGAGATACGCAGTATTTT; V gene: TRBV9; J gene: TRBJ2-3; clone size: -; D gene: TRBD2
CDR3 protein: CASRQGSGNIQYF; CDR3 DNA: TGCGCCAGCAGACAGGGGTCGGGAAACATTCAGTACTTC; V gene: TRBV5-1; J gene: TRBJ2-4; clone size: -; D gene: TRBD1
CDR3 protein: CASSGTGGFQPQHF; CDR3 DNA: TGTGCCAGCAGTGGGACAGGGGGTTTTCAGCCCCAGCATTTT; V gene: TRBV2; J gene: TRBJ1-5; clone size: -; D gene: TRBD1
CDR3 protein: CASKRTHDPYEQYF; CDR3 DNA: TGTGCCAGCAAGCGGACGCACGATCCCTACGAGCAGTACTTC; V gene: TRBV27; J gene: TRBJ2-7; clone size: -; D gene: -
CDR3 protein: CSVKGLAGEGSYEQYF; CDR3 DNA: TGCAGCGTGAAAGGACTAGCGGGAGAAGGATCCTACGAGCAGTACTTC; V gene: TRBV29-1; J gene: TRBJ2-7; clone size: -; D gene: TRBD2
CDR3 protein: CASSTRVGSSDTQYF; CDR3 DNA: TGTGCCAGTAGCACCAGGGTCGGTTCTTCAGATACGCAGTATTTT; V gene: TRBV19; J gene: TRBJ2-3; clone size: -; D gene: -
CDR3 protein: CASSLGWTSGDRETQYF; CDR3 DNA: TGCGCCAGCAGCTTGGGTTGGACTAGCGGGGATAGGGAGACCCAGTACTTC; V gene: TRBV5-1; J gene: TRBJ2-5; clone size: -; D gene: TRBD2
CDR3 protein: CASSSASLPTDTQYF; CDR3 DNA: TGCGCCAGCAGCTCCGCAAGTTTACCCACAGATACGCAGTATTTT; V gene: TRBV4-1; J gene: TRBJ2-3; clone size: -; D gene: -
CDR3 protein: CSAGGGQGADEAFF; CDR3 DNA: TGCAGCGCCGGCGGGGGACAGGGGGCCGATGAAGCTTTCTTT; V gene: TRBV29-1; J gene: TRBJ1-1; clone size: -; D gene: TRBD1
CDR3 protein: CASSLVGGPGYEQYF; CDR3 DNA: TGTGCCAGCAGTTTAGTTGGGGGCCCCGGTTACGAGCAGTACTTC; V gene: TRBV28; J gene: TRBJ2-7; clone size: -; D gene: -
CDR3 protein: CASSSGARGSYEQYF; CDR3 DNA: TGTGCCAGCAGCAGTGGTGCGAGGGGCTCCTACGAGCAGTACTTC; V gene: TRBV5-6; J gene: TRBJ2-7; clone size: -; D gene: -
CDR3 protein: CASSLGLTEAFF; CDR3 DNA: TGTGCCAGCAGCTTGGGACTCACTGAAGCTTTCTTT; V gene: TRBV7-8; J gene: TRBJ1-1; clone size: -; D gene: -
CDR3 protein: CSVGGQGGGETEAFF; CDR3 DNA: TGCAGCGTTGGGGGACAGGGAGGAGGAGAGACTGAAGCTTTCTTT; V gene: TRBV29-1; J gene: TRBJ1-1; clone size: -; D gene: TRBD1
CDR3 protein: CASSPGQGIGGAKNIQYF; CDR3 DNA: TGTGCCAGCAGCCCGGGACAGGGCATAGGTGGAGCCAAAAACATTCAGTACTTC; V gene: TRBV7-2; J gene: TRBJ2-4; clone size: -; D gene: TRBD1
CDR3 protein: CASWGGTEAFF; CDR3 DNA: TGTGCCAGCTGGGGGGGGACTGAAGCTTTCTTT; V gene: TRBV6-6; J gene: TRBJ1-1; clone size: once; D gene: -
CDR3 protein: CASSSIRDSFYEQYF; CDR3 DNA: TGTGCCAGTAGTTCAATCCGGGACAGTTTCTACGAGCAGTACTTC; V gene: TRBV19; J gene: TRBJ2-7; clone size: -; D gene: TRBD1
CDR3 protein: CASSPLSGQALGAGQFF; CDR3 DNA: TGTGCCAGCTCACCACTGAGTGGTCAGGCCCTAGGGGCAGGGCAGTTCTTC; V gene: TRBV18; J gene: TRBJ2-1; clone size: -; D gene: -